The 15 T cell receptor beta chains reported below all come from one sample, sequenced in a study of T-cell reconstitution after alpha-beta-depleted transplantation in children. Unique molecular identifiers were incorporated when the TCRbeta library was constructed. Each CDR3 protein gets one entry after TCRdb re-called the PCR reads with MiXCR. The sample includes around 960,000 distinct CDR3 sequences, about 29% of them seen just once. The material sequenced was PBMCs, mostly from graft donor cells, taken 360 days after TCRalphabeta/CD19-depleted stem cell transplant. These receptors originate from a boy younger than two who had a stem cell transplant for SCID, so the T cells may come from the graft donor.

The chain uses TRBV7-9 and TRBJ2-1; D may match TRBD1 or TRBD2 (5 bases each). Trimming left V 8 bases short and J 5 bases short, with 22 bases between. The CDR3 totals 16 residues. Germline-derived CDR1 and CDR2 are SEHNR and FQNEAQ (reference sequence). The CDR3 is CASGTESVVGHNEQFF. In DNA form, the CDR3 reads TGTGCCAGCGGGACCGAGAGTGTCGTTGGGCACAATGAGCAGTTCTTC.

The rearrangement uses TRBV24-1 and TRBJ2-1; D assignment may be TRBD1 or TRBD2 (5 bases each). There are 12 residues in the CDR3. In germline, CDR1 is KGHDR, CDR2 SFDVKD. The V end lost 8 bases, the J end lost 10 bases, and 14 bases lay between the germline ends. CDR3 region: CATTTSGPEQFF. The CDR3 DNA sequence: TGTGCCACCACCACCTCGGGGCCCGAGCAGTTCTTC.

The chain couples TRBV30 to TRBJ1-2; perhaps TRBD1 as D (6 bases). CDR3 length: 12 residues. V gave up 3 bases and J gave up 2 bases, with 7 bases separating them. Looked up from germline, CDR1 is GTSNPN and CDR2 is SVGIG (reference sequence). The CDR3 spells CAWRRGNYGYTF. The CDR3 DNA reads as TGTGCCTGGAGAAGGGGGAACTATGGCTACACCTTC.

CDR3: CASSAGRDTEAFF. The CDR3 bases are TGTGCCAGCAGTGCAGGGCGGGACACTGAAGCTTTCTTT. The chain is built from TRBV7-9 and TRBJ1-1, with D possibly matching TRBD1 (5 bases). The CDR3 is 13 amino acids. V was pared by 6 bases and J by 3 bases, with 11 bases between. Germline CDR1 is SEHNR and CDR2 is FQNEAQ (reference sequence).

This clonotype has just a few counts. J is TRBJ2-7 and V is TRBV7-9; 8 nucleotides align to TRBD1. With 7 bases clipped from V and 2 bases from J, the junction kept 16 bases outside the gene matches. CDR3 size: 17 residues. Germline values: CDR1 SEHNR, CDR2 FQNEAQ (reference sequence). The CDR3 protein is CASTPVPGGAPTYEQYF. The CDR3 DNA sequence: TGTGCCAGCACCCCTGTCCCAGGGGGCGCTCCCACCTACGAGCAGTACTTC.

The chain couples TRBV29-1 to TRBJ1-3; tentatively, D is TRBD1 (5 bases). V lost 2 bases, J lost 2 bases, and 7 bases lay in between. The CDR3 is 13 amino acids. Germline CDR1 is SQVTM and CDR2 is ANQGSEA. The CDR3 is CSVESGPGNTIYF. CDR3 DNA: TGCAGCGTTGAATCGGGACCTGGAAACACCATATATTTT.

V is TRBV6-5 and J is TRBJ2-5; 10 bases are a match to TRBD1. Germline CDR1 is MNHEY and CDR2 is SVGAGI. The CDR3 contains 16 residues. The V segment lost 0 bases and the J segment 4 bases; nucleotides outside the gene matches: 5. The CDR3 nucleotides read TGTGCCAGCAGTTACTCGGACGGACAGGGGGGAGAGACCCAGTACTTC. Amino acid sequence: CASSYSDGQGGETQYF.

The chain combines TRBV4-2 with TRBJ2-7; 8 positions match TRBD2. The CDR3 runs to 16 residues. CDR1 is LGHNA and CDR2 is YNFKEQ in the germline V gene. Germline trimming cut 4 bases from V and 5 bases from J; bases unmatched to any gene: 13. CDR3 loop: CASSPVPGLVLHEQYF. CDR3 nucleotides: TGTGCCAGCAGCCCTGTTCCGGGACTAGTCCTACACGAGCAGTACTTC.

This clonotype was picked up a small number of times. The chain joins TRBV7-9 to TRBJ2-1, with 7 bases aligning to TRBD2. Trimming at V came to 5 bases and at J to 3 bases, leaving 7 bases not matched to a gene. Germline V gene lookup returns CDR1 SEHNR and CDR2 FQNEAQ (reference sequence). The CDR3 totals 15 residues. DNA for the CDR3: TGTGCCAGCAGCGCGGGGACTACCCTCTACAATGAGCAGTTCTTC. Residues: CASSAGTTLYNEQFF. Looking up the rest from reference TRBV7-9 and TRBJ2-1 gives the full variable domain: DTGVSQNPRHKITKRGQNVTFRCDPISEHNRLYWYRQTLGQGPEFLTYFQNEAQLEKSRLLSDRFSAERPKGSFSTLEIQRTEQGDSAMYLCASSAGTTLYNEQFFGPGTRLTVL.

This chain links TRBV4-3 with TRBJ2-3, with D perhaps matching TRBD1 or TRBD2 (5 bases each). V was cut by 0 bases and J by 6 bases, with 13 bases left in between. The CDR3 spans 15 residues. CDR1 LGHNA and CDR2 YSLEER come from the germline V gene. For the CDR3, the DNA is TGCGCCAGCAGCCAAGATGAAACAGGACTCGATACGCAGTATTTT. Protein: CASSQDETGLDTQYF.

The chain has TRBV27 and TRBJ1-2; D is possibly TRBD1 (6 bases). The CDR3 length is 16 residues. With 0 bases removed from V and 8 bases from J, the gap between germline ends came to 19 bases. Germline V gene data show CDR1 as MNHEY and CDR2 as SMNVEV (reference sequence). CDR3 amino acids: CASSLSGLNRVKGYTF. The CDR3 DNA follows: TGTGCCAGCAGTTTATCTGGATTGAACAGGGTGAAAGGCTACACCTTC.

This clonotype was seen only a few times. The genes are TRBV28 and TRBJ2-1; D gene unclear. The V end was cut by 6 bases, the J end by 7 bases, with 4 bases between. Germline V gene sequence: CDR1 MDHEN, CDR2 SYDVKM. The CDR3 extends over 10 amino acids. The CDR3 protein is CASSHNEQFF. Here the CDR3 DNA reads TGTGCCAGCAGCCATAATGAGCAGTTCTTC.

The V call is TRBV2, the J call TRBJ1-1; D remains ambiguous. CDR1 SNHLY and CDR2 FYNNEI come from the germline V gene. V lost 2 bases, J lost 8 bases, and 9 bases lay in between. The CDR3 totals 12 residues. CDR3 loop: CASSELSDEAFF. In DNA, the CDR3 is TGTGCCAGCAGTGAATTATCCGACGAAGCTTTCTTT.

The chain employs TRBV4-2 and TRBJ2-7; D is perhaps TRBD1 (5 bases). Trimming stripped 3 bases from V and 0 bases from J, with 6 bases between. Germline assignment: CDR1 LGHNA and CDR2 YNFKEQ. This CDR3 spans 13 amino acids. The CDR3 protein is CASSHGASYEQYF. CDR3 nucleotide sequence: TGTGCCAGCAGCCATGGGGCCTCCTACGAGCAGTACTTC.

V usage is TRBV12-3 or TRBV12-4 and J usage is TRBJ2-3; D ambiguous. Trimming cost V 2 bases and J 7 bases, with 10 bases left between them. This CDR3 has 13 residues. In DNA, the CDR3 is TGTGCCAGCAGTTTACGTGTGTATCATACGCAGTATTTT. It translates to CASSLRVYHTQYF.